This T cell receptor beta chain was recovered during a study of T cell changes during pregnancy in multiple sclerosis. Unmatched junction bases numbered 9, after V lost 8 bases and J lost 6 bases. Germline values: CDR1 SGHRS, CDR2 YFSETQ. The CDR3 contains 14 residues. Some clones are missing from TCRdb's copy, which holds only in-frame ones; the method was immunoSEQ multiplex PCR. The table records approximately 80,000 clones, 94% of them present only once. Here the sequenced sample was peripheral blood, taken in the second trimester of pregnancy. This clonotype was obtained from a female donor in good health, enrolled as a control in a pregnancy study. V is TRBV5-1 and J is TRBJ2-1; 9 bases map to TRBD1. The CDR3 region is CASGTGRVGNEQFF. As DNA, the CDR3 is TGCGCCAGTGGGACAGGGAGGGTGGGCAATGAGCAGTTCTTC.